The next 5 T cell receptor beta chains were all read from a single sample in a study of memory CD8 T cells in hepatitis C reinfection. The sample's time point: peak reinfection, 3 to 8 weeks after reinfection detection. Sorted cells were sequenced directly ex vivo without any in vitro expansion. The data were produced by immunoSEQ multiplex PCR, yet TCRdb's version contains in-frame clones alone and is incomplete. The sample has more than 35,000 clones; 88% are singletons. Sequencing was carried out using naive CD8+ T cells sorted from blood. These receptors all come from a man younger than 35 with hepatitis C virus infection.

J is TRBJ2-1 and V is TRBV9; perhaps TRBD2 as D (6 bases). The V and J ends lost 0 bases and 8 bases respectively, with 18 bases between them. Per germline, CDR1 SGDLS and CDR2 YYNGEE. The CDR3 totals 16 residues. CDR3 DNA: TGTGCCAGCAGCGTAGGATGGGAGCGGGCGGTGGATGAGCAGTTCTTC. Its translation is CASSVGWERAVDEQFF.

The gene calls are TRBV5-1 and TRBJ1-2, with 11 bases aligning to TRBD1. V was pared by 4 bases and J by 6 bases, with 8 bases of the junction left unmatched. CDR1 is SGHRS and CDR2 is YFSETQ in the germline V gene. The CDR3 spans 15 residues. The CDR3 sequence is CASSGWTGGADGYTF. CDR3 bases: TGCGCCAGCAGCGGATGGACAGGGGGCGCAGATGGCTACACCTTC.

This chain connects TRBV11-3 to TRBJ2-2, with 9 positions matching TRBD2. After removal of 5 bases from V and 6 bases from J, the junction contained 10 bases not matched to a gene. The length of the CDR3 is 16 residues. CDR1 SGHNT and CDR2 YENEEA come from the germline V gene. The CDR3 is CASSLQGGGAAGELFF. The CDR3 region has the DNA TGTGCCAGCAGCCTCCAAGGCGGGGGGGCGGCCGGGGAGCTGTTTTTT.

Here the CDR3 reads CASRPLAGNTDTQYF. CDR3 in DNA: TGTGCCAGCAGACCACTAGCGGGGAACACAGATACGCAGTATTTT. The chain uses TRBV2 and TRBJ2-3; TRBD2 aligns across 10 bases. The junction had 5 bases not matched to a gene; V was cut back by 6 bases and J by 2 bases. This CDR3 spans 15 amino acids. The germline CDR1 and CDR2 sequences are SNHLY and FYNNEI.

This chain links TRBV6-5 with TRBJ2-3, with D perhaps TRBD2 (5 bases). V lost 4 bases, J lost 5 bases, and 16 bases lay in between. Per the germline V gene, CDR1 is MNHEY and CDR2 is SVGAGI. This CDR3 contains 15 residues. This chain's CDR3 is CASSWGGELGDTQYF. CDR3 DNA: TGTGCCAGCAGTTGGGGTGGGGAGTTAGGAGATACGCAGTATTTT.